The present entry profiles one T cell receptor beta chain with its context. Antigen specificity is unknown. The sample belongs to a study of T cell responses to AZD1222 COVID-19 vaccine. This CDR3 region has 13 residues. The V gene's germline CDR1 is SGHDN and CDR2 FVKESK. J lost 7 bases, V lost 4 bases, and 3 bases had no gene match. General observations from the study: A rise in Spike-specific TCR breadth and depth followed two AZD1222 doses. Targets within unmutated variant regions were reportedly found for nearly half of spike-specific TCRs. Seropositive status at baseline applied to only a handful of AZD1222 recipients. Spike was spanned by vaccine-associated CD4 TCRs, which were dominant at 160-218 and 743-854.

Assay used: immunoSEQ multiplex PCR; TCRdb lists only in-frame clones, some missing. The sample lists approximately 82,000 clones; 90% were seen once. J is TRBJ1-2 and V is TRBV14, with 10 bases lining up with TRBD1. The sample in question was peripheral blood, obtained on day 0 of AZD1222 vaccination. This clonotype was obtained from an adult in good health. CDR3 in amino acids: CASSPGQGSGYTF. As DNA, the CDR3 is TGTGCCAGCAGCCCGGGACAGGGGTCTGGCTACACCTTC.